One and the same sample provided the 18 T cell receptor beta chains below, sequenced in a study of cytomegalovirus exposure and HLA in healthy donors. Both 60 Vbeta primers and 13 Jbeta primers went into the PCR. The data were produced by immunoSEQ multiplex PCR, yet TCRdb's version contains in-frame clones alone and is incomplete. The top ten clones hold roughly 3% of a sample with approximately 54,000 clones, approximately 86% of them seen once. Source material: PBMCs. These receptors all stem from a woman aged 18-30 years in good health and CMV-seronegative.

The CDR3 reads CASRLAGGLGTGELFF. CDR3 sequence (DNA): TGTGCCAGTAGATTAGCGGGAGGGCTTGGCACCGGGGAGCTGTTTTTT. J is TRBJ2-2 and V is TRBV19; TRBD2 matches 11 bases. From germline, CDR1 is LNHDA and CDR2 SQIVND (reference sequence). Trimming took 6 bases from V and 4 from J; bases not matched to a gene: 7. This CDR3 region has 16 residues.

In this sample, this clone turned up once. The V and J genes are TRBV11-2 and TRBJ1-1; 9 positions match TRBD1. Germline V gives CDR1 SGHAT, CDR2 FQNNGV. The junction had 11 bases not matched to a gene; V was cut back by 4 bases and J by 8 bases. The CDR3 runs to 15 residues. Here the CDR3 DNA reads TGTGCCAGCAGCTACACAGGGGGCGCGGGCTCCGAAGCTTTCTTT. Encoded protein: CASSYTGGAGSEAFF.

V and J are TRBV4-1 and TRBJ2-7; 7 bases align to TRBD1. Germline V gene sequence: CDR1 MGHRA, CDR2 YSYEKL. V gave up 5 bases and J gave up 2 bases; unmatched junction bases: 6. The CDR3 spans 14 residues. Written as DNA, the CDR3 is TGCGCCAGCAGCATCTCAGACAGGGCCTACGAGCAGTACTTC. It encodes CASSISDRAYEQYF.

The chain joins TRBV6-5 to TRBJ2-2, with 7 bases lining up with TRBD1. Trimming cost V 0 bases and J 6 bases; bases outside gene matches: 7. The CDR3 has 16 amino acids. Per the germline V gene, CDR1 is MNHEY and CDR2 is SVGAGI. The CDR3, as DNA: TGTGCCAGCAGTTACTCCTCGGGACAGAGATCCGGGGAGCTGTTTTTT. This codes for CASSYSSGQRSGELFF.

This sequence joins TRBV11-2 and TRBJ1-1, with 7 bases fitting TRBD1. Trimming cost V 2 bases and J 4 bases; bases outside gene matches: 7. Germline V lookup: CDR1 SGHAT, CDR2 FQNNGV. The CDR3 loop spans 15 amino acids. CDR3 sequence: CASSLTRQGITEAFF. CDR3 nucleotides: TGTGCCAGCAGCTTAACCCGACAGGGTATCACTGAAGCTTTCTTT.

The chain links TRBV9 to TRBJ2-1; unclear D gene. Deletions cut 1 base from V and 5 bases from J, with 4 bases between. There are 12 residues in the CDR3. The V gene's germline CDR1 is SGDLS and CDR2 YYNGEE. This CDR3 is CASSVKHNEQFF. The CDR3 nucleotides read TGTGCCAGCAGCGTAAAGCACAATGAGCAGTTCTTC.

The chain is built from TRBV9 and TRBJ2-2; D not certain. The CDR3 length is 16 residues. Trimming removed 0 bases from V and 6 bases from J, with 15 bases in between. The germline V gene encodes CDR1 SGDLS and CDR2 YYNGEE. CDR3 loop: CASSVESRRLAGELFF. The CDR3 DNA reads TGTGCCAGCAGCGTAGAATCACGCAGGCTCGCCGGGGAGCTGTTTTTT.

This chain links TRBV6-5 with TRBJ1-1, with D possibly matching TRBD1 (5 bases). This CDR3 is built from 16 residues. Germline CDR1 and CDR2: MNHEY and SVGAGI. The V end lost 2 bases, the J end lost 1 base, and 14 bases lay between the germline ends. DNA of the CDR3: TGTGCCAGCAGTTACGTCAGGGTAGATGGGAACACTGAAGCTTTCTTT. It codes for CASSYVRVDGNTEAFF.

V usage is TRBV7-3 and J usage is TRBJ2-1; TRBD2 matches 10 bases. V gave up 3 bases and J gave up 5 bases; unmatched junction bases: 4. The CDR3 runs to 15 residues. Germline CDR1 and CDR2: SGHTA and FQGTGA. The CDR3 sequence is CASSFTGTSDNEQFF. Here the CDR3 DNA reads TGTGCCAGCAGCTTTACCGGGACTAGCGACAATGAGCAGTTCTTC.

The rearrangement joins TRBV13 to TRBJ2-1, with a tentative D call TRBD2 (7 bases). The ends were cut back, 1 base at V and 4 bases at J, with 26 bases in the middle. The CDR3 sequence is 20 residues long. CDR1 and CDR2 from the germline V gene are PRHDT and FYEKMQ (reference sequence). The CDR3 DNA is TGTGCCAGCAGCTTAGACGGTTGGGGGGCCAGCGGGACTCTATACAATGAGCAGTTCTTC. Translating it yields CASSLDGWGASGTLYNEQFF. Filled out from reference TRBV13 and TRBJ2-1, the complete variable domain reads AAGVIQSPRHLIKEKRETATLKCYPIPRHDTVYWYQQGPGQDPQFLISFYEKMQSDKGSIPDRFSAQQFSDYHSELNMSSLELGDSALYFCASSLDGWGASGTLYNEQFFGPGTRLTVL.

This clone was observed a single time. The chain is built from TRBV7-6 and TRBJ2-5, with unresolved D. Trimming cost V 1 base and J 1 base, with 19 bases left between them. This CDR3 is 18 amino acids long. Germline V lookup: CDR1 SGHVS, CDR2 FNYEAQ. The CDR3 here is CASSLVDFGVGSQETQYF. The CDR3 region has the DNA TGTGCCAGCAGCTTAGTAGACTTCGGCGTTGGGTCCCAAGAGACCCAGTACTTC.

J is TRBJ2-6 and V is TRBV5-6, with TRBD1 identical over 9 bases. Germline V gene sequence: CDR1 SGHDT, CDR2 YYEEEE. V gave up 4 bases and J gave up 13 bases; unmatched junction bases: 15. The CDR3 is 16 residues long. The CDR3 bases are TGTGCCAGCAGCGTGATAAACAGGGGGCCCCTCAGGGTCCTGACTTTC. It is translated as CASSVINRGPLRVLTF.

This clone occurred once. J is TRBJ2-1 and V is TRBV7-6; 9 bases match TRBD2. The CDR3 totals 15 residues. Germline V gene lookup returns CDR1 SGHVS and CDR2 FNYEAQ. Losses at the gene ends were 5 bases for V and 5 bases for J; bases not matched to a gene: 7. As DNA, the CDR3 is TGTGCCAGCAGCCTTAGCGGGAGAAAAGACAATGAGCAGTTCTTC. Translated, it gives CASSLSGRKDNEQFF.

The chain combines TRBV30 with TRBJ1-2, with 7 nucleotides matching TRBD1. Germline V gives CDR1 GTSNPN, CDR2 SVGIG (reference sequence). J gave up 8 bases and V 4 bases, and 7 bases lay outside the gene matches. The CDR3 sequence is 12 residues long. The CDR3 sequence: CAWTDRAWGYTF. The CDR3 DNA sequence: TGTGCCTGGACTGACAGGGCCTGGGGCTACACCTTC.

A single count supports this clone. The chain carries TRBV19 and TRBJ2-2; TRBD2 agrees at 13 bases. The V segment lost 8 bases and the J segment 5 bases; nucleotides outside the gene matches: 5. CDR1 and CDR2 (germline): LNHDA, SQIVND (reference sequence). The CDR3 consists of 15 residues. CDR3: CASYTSGRGTGELFF. CDR3 nucleotide sequence: TGTGCCAGTTACACTAGCGGGAGGGGGACCGGGGAGCTGTTTTTT.

The J gene is TRBJ2-1, the V gene TRBV4-2; 12 nucleotides match TRBD2. CDR1 is LGHNA and CDR2 is YNFKEQ in the germline V gene. V lost 4 bases to trimming and J lost 6 bases; unmatched junction nucleotides: 7. The CDR3 spans 16 residues. The CDR3 region is CASSPQTSGSGNEQFF. The CDR3 DNA reads as TGTGCCAGCAGCCCCCAGACTAGCGGGAGTGGCAATGAGCAGTTCTTC.

The genes are TRBV9 and TRBJ2-7; tentatively, D is TRBD2 (5 bases). Trimming took off 4 bases at V and 3 bases at J, with 14 bases between the two ends. The germline V gene has CDR1 SGDLS and CDR2 YYNGEE. The CDR3 contains 14 residues. For the CDR3, the DNA is TGTGCCAGCAGCCAATCCCGCCGGGGCTACGAGCAGTACTTC. Translating gives CASSQSRRGYEQYF.

This chain links TRBV7-2 with TRBJ1-3; a possible D gene is TRBD1 (5 bases). This CDR3 region has 13 residues. Looked up from germline, CDR1 is SGHTA and CDR2 is FQGNSA. Trimming shortened V by 2 bases and J by 3 bases, and 5 bases separated the two germline ends. For the CDR3, the DNA is TGTGCCAGCAGCTTACAGGGTGGAAACACCATATATTTT. This codes for CASSLQGGNTIYF. Full variable domain (missing parts from reference TRBV7-2 and TRBJ1-3): GAGVSQSPSNKVTEKGKDVELRCDPISGHTALYWYRQSLGQGLEFLIYFQGNSAPDKSGLPSDRFSAERTGGSVSTLTIQRTQQEDSAVYLCASSLQGGNTIYFGEGSWLTVV.